This T cell receptor beta chain was sequenced during a study of blood T cells in healthy people across ages. Together with a sample-barcoded 5' primer, a J-beta primer mix was included in a second PCR lasting about 7 to 12 cycles. MiXCR, run by TCRdb on the 5' RACE reads, gives a single entry per CDR3 protein. Among hundreds of thousands of distinct CDR3 sequences, around 41% were seen once, and the ten largest hold around 30%. Sample donors were healthy Caucasian individuals that came from Russia, aged roughly 6 to 100. Per sample, a minimum of 6.5 million PBMCs were isolated. The CDR3 consists of 16 residues. The trim removed 1 base at V and 3 bases at J, leaving 10 bases unmatched. CDR1 and CDR2 (germline): SQVTM, ANQGSEA.

The V and J genes are TRBV29-1 and TRBJ1-2, with TRBD1 identical over 8 bases. The sequence was obtained from an elderly man in good health. The sample consisted of blood. The CDR3 reads CSVEAQDRAVDYGYTF. As DNA, the CDR3 is TGCAGCGTTGAAGCCCAGGACAGGGCGGTGGACTATGGCTACACCTTC. Full variable domain (missing parts from reference TRBV29-1 and TRBJ1-2): SAVISQKPSRDICQRGTSLTIQCQVDSQVTMMFWYRQQPGQSLTLIATANQGSEATYESGFVIDKFPISRPNLTFSTLTVSNMSPEDSSIYLCSVEAQDRAVDYGYTFGSGTRLTVV.